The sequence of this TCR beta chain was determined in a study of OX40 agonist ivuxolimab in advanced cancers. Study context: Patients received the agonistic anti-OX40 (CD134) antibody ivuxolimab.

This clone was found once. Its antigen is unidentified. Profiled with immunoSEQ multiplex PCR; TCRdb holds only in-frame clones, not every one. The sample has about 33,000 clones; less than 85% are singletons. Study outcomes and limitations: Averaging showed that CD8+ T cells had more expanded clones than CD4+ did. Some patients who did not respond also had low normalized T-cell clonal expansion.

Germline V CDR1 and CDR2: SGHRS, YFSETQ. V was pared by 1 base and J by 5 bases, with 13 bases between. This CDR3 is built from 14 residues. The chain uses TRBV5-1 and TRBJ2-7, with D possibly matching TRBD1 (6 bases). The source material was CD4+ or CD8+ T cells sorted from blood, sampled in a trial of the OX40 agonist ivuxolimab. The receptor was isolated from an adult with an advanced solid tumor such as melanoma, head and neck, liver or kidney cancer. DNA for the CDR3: TGCGCCAGCAGCTTGACCGGACAGTTCCACGAGCAGTACTTC. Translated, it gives CASSLTGQFHEQYF.